This TCR beta chain was observed in a study of T cells in Graves' hyperthyroidism and ophthalmopathy. Study-level background: Peripheral blood was obtained at initial diagnosis, preceding any treatment.

This clonotype was recorded a few times. The CDR3 spans 14 residues. Per the germline V gene, CDR1 is SGDLS and CDR2 is YYNGEE. With 6 bases removed from V and 3 bases from J, the gap between germline ends came to 13 bases. Amplified regions were TCR beta CDR3 sequences from RNA transcripts. A set of HTBI primers served as the primers for a first-round RT-PCR of the TCR CDR3. A single record per CDR3 protein comes from TCRdb applying MiXCR to the multiplex PCR reads. The sample lists some 570,000 distinct CDR3 sequences, more than 13% occurring once. The sequenced sample consisted of blood. The receptor comes from a woman under 30 with Graves' ophthalmopathy. V gene TRBV9 combines with J gene TRBJ1-5; D unresolved. The CDR3 reads CASNSGSSNQPQHF. As DNA, the CDR3 is TGTGCCAGCAACAGCGGGTCTTCCAATCAGCCCCAGCATTTT.